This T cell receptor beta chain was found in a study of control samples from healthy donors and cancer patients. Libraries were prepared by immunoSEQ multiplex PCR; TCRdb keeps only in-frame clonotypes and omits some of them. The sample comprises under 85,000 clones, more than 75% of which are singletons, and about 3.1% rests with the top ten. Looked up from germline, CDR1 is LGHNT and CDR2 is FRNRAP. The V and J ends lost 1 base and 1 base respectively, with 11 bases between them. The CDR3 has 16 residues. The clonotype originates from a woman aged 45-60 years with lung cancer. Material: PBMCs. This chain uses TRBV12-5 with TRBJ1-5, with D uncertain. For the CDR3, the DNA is TGTGCTAGTGGTTTGGCTAACTCGGCCAGCAATCAGCCCCAGCATTTT. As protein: CASGLANSASNQPQHF.